Presented here are 28 T cell receptor beta chains from one specimen sequenced in a study of technical replicates of blood from several donors. Sequenced by immunoSEQ multiplex PCR; TCRdb stores in-frame clones only, minus some. The data hold 80,000 to 95,000 clones, with around 94% observed a single time. Input material: T cells isolated from PBMCs. These receptors were collected from a human donor in good health.

V and J are TRBV27 and TRBJ2-5; D remains ambiguous. This CDR3 is built from 16 residues. The V and J ends lost 3 bases and 2 bases respectively, with 16 bases between them. Per the germline V gene, CDR1 is MNHEY and CDR2 is SMNVEV (reference sequence). The CDR3 DNA follows: TGTGCCAGCAGTTTCATCCCTACACTATTTCAAGAGACCCAGTACTTC. It specifies CASSFIPTLFQETQYF.

The CDR3 DNA reads TGTGCCAGCAGCTCCACCGGGACAGGCGAGACCCAGTACTTC. Its protein is CASSSTGTGETQYF. The rearrangement uses TRBV9 and TRBJ2-5, with 8 nucleotides matching TRBD1. This CDR3 comprises 14 residues. Germline V gene lookup returns CDR1 SGDLS and CDR2 YYNGEE. With V trimmed by 4 bases and J by 5 bases, 7 bases remained unmatched. Full variable domain (rest looked up from reference TRBV9 and TRBJ2-5): DSGVTQTPKHLITATGQRVTLRCSPRSGDLSVYWYQQSLDQGLQFLIQYYNGEERAKGNILERFSAQQFPDLHSELNLSSLELGDSALYFCASSSTGTGETQYFGPGTRLLVL.

The V and J genes are TRBV5-1 and TRBJ2-2; TRBD2 agrees at 7 bases. V dropped 0 bases and J dropped 4; count of bases not matched to a gene: 3. Per the germline V gene, CDR1 is SGHRS and CDR2 is YFSETQ. This CDR3 spans 15 amino acids. The DNA for the CDR3 is TGCGCCAGCAGCTTGGGGACGGGGGGCACCGGGGAGCTGTTTTTT. It specifies CASSLGTGGTGELFF.

This clone was detected once. The chain carries TRBV13 and TRBJ1-2; 8 nucleotides line up with TRBD1. Germline values: CDR1 PRHDT, CDR2 FYEKMQ (reference sequence). V gave up 5 bases and J gave up 4 bases; unmatched junction bases: 18. The CDR3 sequence is 18 residues long. Here the CDR3 reads CASSELAPDRENGYGYTF. The CDR3 DNA reads TGTGCCAGCAGCGAGCTGGCCCCGGACAGGGAAAATGGCTATGGCTACACCTTC.

The chain is built from TRBV7-6 and TRBJ2-1; maybe TRBD2 (5 bases). Germline assignment: CDR1 SGHVS and CDR2 FNYEAQ. V lost 5 bases, J lost 7 bases, and 15 bases lay in between. The CDR3 length is 14 residues. DNA for the CDR3: TGTGCCAGCAGCCCGGGGATACTAGATAATGAGCAGTTCTTC. Amino acids: CASSPGILDNEQFF.

This clone was recorded only once. The chain employs TRBV6-5 and TRBJ2-1; D is unclear. The CDR3 loop spans 16 amino acids. The V end was cut by 0 bases, the J end by 9 bases, with 18 bases between. Per germline, CDR1 MNHEY and CDR2 SVGAGI. The CDR3, as DNA: TGTGCCAGCAGTTACTCTTTGGTAGTTGAGTATGGTGAGCAGTTCTTC. Translated, it gives CASSYSLVVEYGEQFF.

This sequence joins TRBV27 and TRBJ2-2, with 8 bases that match TRBD1. The CDR3 covers 13 residues. The V and J ends lost 7 bases and 7 bases, in that order; junction bases with no gene match: 5. CDR1 is MNHEY, CDR2 SMNVEV, per germline (reference sequence). The DNA of the CDR3 is TGTGCCAGCAACAGGGGGATTATCGGGGAGCTGTTTTTT. It yields the protein CASNRGIIGELFF.

V and J are TRBV28 and TRBJ2-7, with D unclear. Germline-derived CDR1 and CDR2 are MDHEN and SYDVKM. Trimming left V 5 bases short and J 6 bases short, with 11 bases between. The CDR3 is 12 amino acids. CDR3 nucleotides: TGTGCCAGCAGTAAAGTTTCGCGCGAGCAGTACTTC. This sequence encodes CASSKVSREQYF.

The chain employs TRBV5-6 and TRBJ2-6; 7 bases are shared with TRBD2. The CDR3 runs 18 residues. V trimming: 0 bases; J trimming: 0 bases; junction bases outside the gene matches: 6. CDR1 and CDR2 (germline): SGHDT, YYEEEE. CDR3 bases: TGTGCCAGCAGCTTGGCCCGGGGGGAGAACTCTGGGGCCAACGTCCTGACTTTC. Protein: CASSLARGENSGANVLTF.

This clone showed up just once. The rearrangement joins TRBV7-6 to TRBJ2-7; perhaps TRBD2 as D (5 bases). This CDR3 is built from 12 residues. V lost 5 bases and J 7 bases, leaving 12 bases between the germline ends. Per the germline V gene, CDR1 is SGHVS and CDR2 is FNYEAQ. The CDR3 is CASSTSGPEQYF. The CDR3 nucleotides are TGTGCCAGCAGCACTAGTGGCCCGGAGCAGTACTTC.

The chain links TRBV7-2 to TRBJ2-3, with D unclear. The CDR3 runs 14 residues. Trimming removed 4 bases from V and 1 base from J, with 9 bases in between. CDR1 SGHTA and CDR2 FQGNSA come from the germline V gene. The CDR3 spells CASSYRRGTDTQYF. The CDR3 bases are TGTGCCAGCAGCTACCGACGGGGCACAGATACGCAGTATTTT.

This clone was detected only once. V and J are TRBV2 and TRBJ2-7, with D perhaps TRBD1 (6 bases). This CDR3 is built from 15 residues. Germline-derived CDR1 and CDR2 are SNHLY and FYNNEI. V shed 3 bases and J shed 3 bases, with 15 bases lying between them. As DNA, the CDR3 is TGTGCCAGCAGTGAGCTGGGACAACATAACTACGAGCAGTACTTC. As protein: CASSELGQHNYEQYF. Full variable domain (rest looked up from reference TRBV2 and TRBJ2-7): EPEVTQTPSHQVTQMGQEVILRCVPISNHLYFYWYRQILGQKVEFLVSFYNNEISEKSEIFDDQFSVERPDGSNFTLKIRSTKLEDSAMYFCASSELGQHNYEQYFGPGTRLTVT.

This clone was observed a single time. The chain is built from TRBV7-8 and TRBJ2-3; 8 bases are shared with TRBD2. This CDR3 is 19 amino acids long. The V segment lost 6 bases and the J segment 0 bases; nucleotides outside the gene matches: 17. Germline V gives CDR1 SGHVS, CDR2 FQNEAQ. This chain's CDR3 is CASRKSRGGGDTSTDTQYF. Written as DNA, the CDR3 is TGTGCCAGCAGGAAGTCTCGGGGGGGCGGCGACACTAGCACAGATACGCAGTATTTT. The whole variable domain, filled in from reference TRBV7-8 and TRBJ2-3, reads GAGVSQSPRYKVAKRGQDVALRCDPISGHVSLFWYQQALGQGPEFLTYFQNEAQLDKSGLPSDRFFAERPEGSVSTLKIQRTQQEDSAVYLCASRKSRGGGDTSTDTQYFGPGTRLTVL.

The V call is TRBV28, the J call TRBJ2-7; 8 bases are a match to TRBD2. This CDR3 is 16 amino acids long. The V segment lost 3 bases and the J segment 1 base; nucleotides outside the gene matches: 8. Germline values: CDR1 MDHEN, CDR2 SYDVKM. The CDR3 sequence is CASSFGAGLVSYEQYF. CDR3 nucleotide sequence: TGTGCCAGCAGTTTCGGGGCGGGACTAGTTTCCTACGAGCAGTACTTC. The variable domain in full, with the rest retrieved from reference TRBV28 and TRBJ2-7, is DVKVTQSSRYLVKRTGEKVFLECVQDMDHENMFWYRQDPGLGLRLIYFSYDVKMKEKGDIPEGYSVSREKKERFSLILESASTNQTSMYLCASSFGAGLVSYEQYFGPGTRLTVT.

The V call is TRBV5-4, the J call TRBJ2-1; 7 positions agree with TRBD1. The ends lost 0 bases at V and 7 bases at J; junction bases unmatched: 7. This CDR3 is 15 amino acids long. The germline gives CDR1 SGHNT, CDR2 YYREEE (reference sequence). The CDR3 protein is CASSLGQGVMNEQFF. The CDR3 DNA reads as TGTGCCAGCAGCTTGGGCCAGGGGGTGATGAATGAGCAGTTCTTC.

The gene calls are TRBV1 and TRBJ1-3. TRBV1 is a known pseudogene. The CDR3 contains 15 residues. The CDR3 nucleotides are TGCACCAGCAGCCCATCGTCGGTAACGTCAAACACCATATATTTT. This encodes CTSSPSSVTSNTIYF.

V is TRBV5-1 and J is TRBJ1-4; 7 bases agree with TRBD1. Germline V lookup: CDR1 SGHRS, CDR2 YFSETQ. The CDR3 extends over 14 amino acids. After removal of 0 bases from V and 6 bases from J, the junction contained 2 bases not matched to a gene. CDR3 nucleotide sequence: TGCGCCAGCAGCTTGGAGCAGGGGGATGAAAAACTGTTTTTT. Protein sequence: CASSLEQGDEKLFF.

The V gene is TRBV10-3, the J gene TRBJ2-1, with D perhaps TRBD2 (6 bases). Germline CDR1 reads ENHRY; CDR2 reads SYGVKD. The CDR3 runs 14 residues. V shed 8 bases and J shed 0 bases, with 11 bases lying between them. Here the CDR3 reads CAIGDWSSYNEQFF. In DNA form, the CDR3 reads TGTGCCATCGGGGACTGGAGCTCCTACAATGAGCAGTTCTTC.

The rearrangement joins TRBV4-1 to TRBJ2-1; 8 nucleotides agree with TRBD2. V dropped 2 bases and J dropped 0; count of bases not matched to a gene: 9. CDR3 length: 18 residues. CDR1 and CDR2 (germline): MGHRA, YSYEKL. The CDR3 DNA reads as TGCGCCAGCAGCCAACCCGCCCACGGGACTAGCTCCTACAATGAGCAGTTCTTC. Protein sequence: CASSQPAHGTSSYNEQFF.

The V and J genes are TRBV6-6 and TRBJ1-4, with D unresolved. CDR1 and CDR2 (germline): MNHNY, SVGAGI (reference sequence). The CDR3 runs 14 residues. V gave up 6 bases and J gave up 0 bases, with 8 bases separating them. This CDR3 is CASRRGTTNEKLFF. Written as DNA, the CDR3 is TGTGCCAGCAGGCGAGGGACAACTAATGAAAAACTGTTTTTT.

The chain has TRBV19 and TRBJ1-5; no clear D. Germline CDR1 reads LNHDA; CDR2 reads SQIVND (reference sequence). The CDR3 runs to 14 residues. V lost 3 bases and J 6 bases, leaving 12 bases between the germline ends. CDR3 residues: CASSMGSLSQPQHF. Here the CDR3 DNA reads TGTGCCAGTAGTATGGGCTCTCTGAGTCAGCCCCAGCATTTT.

This clone was recorded only once. The chain is built from TRBV6-5 and TRBJ2-2; possibly TRBD2 for D (6 bases). CDR3 length: 14 amino acids. Germline assignment: CDR1 MNHEY and CDR2 SVGAGI. V shed 2 bases and J shed 5 bases, with 9 bases lying between them. The CDR3 loop reads CASSYGLNTGELFF. CDR3 DNA sequence: TGTGCCAGCAGTTACGGACTAAATACCGGGGAGCTGTTTTTT.

The J gene is TRBJ1-1, the V gene TRBV7-9; D may be TRBD1 (5 bases). The length of the CDR3 is 14 residues. Trimming removed 3 bases at V and 7 bases at J, with 15 bases between. Germline loops: CDR1 SEHNR, CDR2 FQNEAQ (reference sequence). The CDR3 loop reads CASSLGLEENEAFF. The CDR3 DNA reads TGTGCCAGCAGCTTGGGACTGGAAGAGAATGAAGCTTTCTTT.

The CDR3 here is CASSARTSGQETQYF. The CDR3 region has the DNA TGTGCCAGCAGCGCAAGGACTAGCGGCCAAGAGACCCAGTACTTC. The chain couples TRBV9 to TRBJ2-5; TRBD2 agrees at 10 bases. J lost 1 base, V lost 3 bases, and 3 bases had no gene match. This CDR3 region has 15 residues. In germline, CDR1 is SGDLS, CDR2 YYNGEE.

V and J are TRBV6-1 and TRBJ2-7, with D maybe TRBD1 (5 bases). V was clipped by 6 bases and J by 4 bases, with 16 bases between them. The germline V gene encodes CDR1 MNHNS and CDR2 SASEGT. The CDR3 covers 14 residues. CDR3 amino acids: CASSPTENLYEQYF. The CDR3, as DNA: TGTGCCAGCAGCCCGACAGAAAACCTTTACGAGCAGTACTTC.

V is TRBV5-1 and J is TRBJ1-2, with TRBD1 as a possible D gene (6 bases). V lost 3 bases to trimming and J lost 2 bases, with 17 bases between them. CDR3 size: 16 residues. Germline V lookup: CDR1 SGHRS, CDR2 YFSETQ. CDR3 sequence reads: CASSSGGLLRNYGYTF. Written as DNA, the CDR3 is TGCGCCAGCAGCTCGGGGGGCCTCCTCAGGAACTATGGCTACACCTTC.

This clone was detected once. The rearrangement uses TRBV18 and TRBJ1-2; 11 positions agree with TRBD1. Germline V gives CDR1 KGHSH, CDR2 LQKENI. The CDR3 has 15 residues. V shed 3 bases and J 5 bases; nucleotides not matched to a gene: 5. DNA for the CDR3: TGTGCCAGCTCACCCCGGGACAGGGGGGCTTATGGCTACACCTTC. Translated, it gives CASSPRDRGAYGYTF.

The V and J genes are TRBV28 and TRBJ1-3, with D unresolved. The CDR3 runs to 13 residues. Trimming cost V 3 bases and J 16 bases, with 19 bases left between them. Germline CDR1 and CDR2: MDHEN and SYDVKM. The CDR3 sequence: CASSFGLLGVLYF. DNA of the CDR3: TGTGCCAGCAGTTTCGGGCTTCTCGGGGTGTTGTATTTT. Combining the CDR3 with reference TRBV28 and TRBJ1-3 gives the whole variable domain DVKVTQSSRYLVKRTGEKVFLECVQDMDHENMFWYRQDPGLGLRLIYFSYDVKMKEKGDIPEGYSVSREKKERFSLILESASTNQTSMYLCASSFGLLGVLYFGEGSWLTVV.